This entry lists 19 T cell receptor beta chains sequenced from one sample in a study of cytomegalovirus exposure and HLA in healthy donors. Measured with immunoSEQ multiplex PCR; TCRdb has only the in-frame clones, and not every one. The sample holds 240,000 or so clones, about 90% seen once. Material for sequencing was PBMCs. The receptors derive from a woman in her 30s in good health and CMV-seropositive.

The chain couples TRBV28 to TRBJ1-1, with 8 bases fitting TRBD1. The germline V gene encodes CDR1 MDHEN and CDR2 SYDVKM. V dropped 2 bases and J dropped 5; count of bases not matched to a gene: 10. The CDR3 is 16 amino acids. CDR3 coding DNA: TGTGCCAGCAGTTTACCGGGTACAGGGGGAGGAACTGAAGCTTTCTTT. Translated, it gives CASSLPGTGGGTEAFF.

The gene calls are TRBV5-6 and TRBJ1-3; TRBD1 might be the D (5 bases). V was trimmed by 3 bases and J by 2 bases, leaving 15 bases between them. The CDR3 loop spans 16 amino acids. Germline V gene sequence: CDR1 SGHDT, CDR2 YYEEEE. The CDR3 coding sequence is TGTGCCAGCAGCTGGCAGGGAAGTGGCGCTGGAAACACCATATATTTT. As protein: CASSWQGSGAGNTIYF.

This clone was seen a handful of times. V is TRBV7-8 and J is TRBJ1-2; 7 bases agree with TRBD1. This CDR3 has 12 amino acids. From germline, CDR1 is SGHVS and CDR2 FQNEAQ. V was clipped by 4 bases and J by 6 bases; unmatched bases: 2. The CDR3: CASSSGTDGYTF. CDR3 bases: TGTGCCAGCAGCTCGGGGACAGATGGCTACACCTTC.

The chain carries TRBV5-1 and TRBJ2-2; TRBD1 matches at 9 bases. The J segment lost 6 bases and the V segment lost 3 bases, leaving 12 bases of the junction unmatched. Germline CDR1 and CDR2: SGHRS and YFSETQ. CDR3 length: 17 residues. The CDR3 DNA follows: TGCGCCAGCAGCTCCCTTCGGGGACAGGGAACGCCCGGGGAGCTGTTTTTT. Translating it yields CASSSLRGQGTPGELFF.

This chain uses TRBV5-5 with TRBJ1-1; no firm D call. The ends were cut back, 5 bases at V and 6 bases at J, with 14 bases in the middle. Germline-derived CDR1 and CDR2 are SGHKS and YYEKEE (reference sequence). The CDR3 runs 13 residues. The CDR3 loop is CASRLIGPAEAFF. The CDR3 region has the DNA TGTGCCAGCAGATTGATTGGCCCCGCTGAAGCTTTCTTT. Full variable domain (rest looked up from reference TRBV5-5 and TRBJ1-1): DAGVTQSPTHLIKTRGQQVTLRCSPISGHKSVSWYQQVLGQGPQFIFQYYEKEERGRGNFPDRFSARQFPNYSSELNVNALLLGDSALYLCASRLIGPAEAFFGQGTRLTVV.

This chain connects TRBV5-1 to TRBJ2-1; 11 nucleotides match TRBD2. The CDR3 runs 15 residues. CDR1 and CDR2 from the germline V gene are SGHRS and YFSETQ. V was clipped by 1 base and J by 8 bases; unmatched bases: 5. CDR3 coding DNA: TGCGCCAGCAGCTTGACTAGCGGGAGTAGACATGAGCAGTTCTTC. Its translation is CASSLTSGSRHEQFF.

This chain joins TRBV19 and TRBJ1-1; D may be TRBD1 (5 bases). Germline V gene lookup returns CDR1 LNHDA and CDR2 SQIVND (reference sequence). V lost 5 bases, J lost 5 bases, and 12 bases lay in between. The CDR3 extends over 13 amino acids. DNA for the CDR3: TGTGCCAGTAGTTTCTCGCAGGGTACTGAAGCTTTCTTT. It specifies CASSFSQGTEAFF.

The rearrangement joins TRBV10-3 to TRBJ2-2, with D perhaps matching TRBD1 (5 bases). The CDR3 runs 13 residues. V shed 5 bases and J shed 3 bases, with 7 bases lying between them. In germline, CDR1 is ENHRY, CDR2 SYGVKD. In DNA form, the CDR3 reads TGTGCCATCAGTCAGGGTGACACCGGGGAGCTGTTTTTT. This codes for CAISQGDTGELFF.

The chain couples TRBV7-3 to TRBJ1-2; 9 nucleotides agree with TRBD1. J gave up 9 bases and V 5 bases, and 7 bases lay outside the gene matches. The CDR3 runs 13 residues. Germline V gene lookup returns CDR1 SGHTA and CDR2 FQGTGA. CDR3 coding DNA: TGTGCCAGCAGCCTCGGGACAGGGTCGCGCTACACCTTC. Encoded protein: CASSLGTGSRYTF.

This rearrangement joins TRBV11-3 to TRBJ1-2; D not resolved. Germline V lookup: CDR1 SGHNT, CDR2 YENEEA. Trimming left V 5 bases short and J 3 bases short, with 13 bases between. The CDR3 has 14 residues. The CDR3 sequence is CASSPSGYYYGYTF. The CDR3 DNA reads TGTGCCAGCAGCCCCAGCGGGTACTACTATGGCTACACCTTC. The full variable domain, in which reference TRBV11-3 and TRBJ1-2 provide the parts outside the CDR3, is EAGVVQSPRYKIIEKKQPVAFWCNPISGHNTLYWYLQNLGQGPELLIRYENEEAVDDSQLPKDRFSAERLKGVDSTLKIQPAELGDSAVYLCASSPSGYYYGYTFGSGTRLTVV.

V is TRBV11-2 and J is TRBJ2-1; TRBD2 matches at 12 bases. The trim removed 8 bases at V and 3 bases at J, leaving 11 bases unmatched. The germline V gene encodes CDR1 SGHAT and CDR2 FQNNGV. CDR3 length: 17 residues. The CDR3 DNA follows: TGTGCCAGCGGTATAAGACTAGCGGGAGTAGTCTACAATGAGCAGTTCTTC. This encodes CASGIRLAGVVYNEQFF. Full variable domain (rest looked up from reference TRBV11-2 and TRBJ2-1): EAGVAQSPRYKIIEKRQSVAFWCNPISGHATLYWYQQILGQGPKLLIQFQNNGVVDDSQLPKDRFSAERLKGVDSTLKIQPAKLEDSAVYLCASGIRLAGVVYNEQFFGPGTRLTVL.

This chain connects TRBV5-4 to TRBJ2-1; 9 bases map to TRBD1. This CDR3 has 14 amino acids. From germline, CDR1 is SGHNT and CDR2 YYREEE (reference sequence). Unmatched junction bases numbered 8, after V lost 6 bases and J lost 7 bases. The CDR3, as DNA: TGTGCCAGCAATCGGGACAGGGCAACGAATGAGCAGTTCTTC. Amino acids: CASNRDRATNEQFF.

This rearrangement joins TRBV16 to TRBJ1-5, with D possibly being TRBD1 (5 bases). The CDR3 loop spans 16 amino acids. Germline V gene data show CDR1 as KGHSY and CDR2 as FQNENV. Trimming took off 4 bases at V and 2 bases at J, with 15 bases between the two ends. The CDR3 here is CASSLTGTRGNQPQHF. The CDR3 DNA follows: TGTGCCAGCAGCCTTACCGGGACTCGGGGCAATCAGCCCCAGCATTTT.

The V and J genes are TRBV10-3 and TRBJ2-2; D uncertain. This CDR3 spans 15 amino acids. V was trimmed by 4 bases and J by 5 bases, leaving 14 bases between them. Germline lookup yields CDR1 ENHRY and CDR2 SYGVKD. The CDR3 here is CAISALELLTGELFF. CDR3 DNA: TGTGCCATCAGTGCACTCGAACTCCTAACCGGGGAGCTGTTTTTT.

The chain links TRBV13 to TRBJ2-3, with D unresolved. Trimming stripped 5 bases from V and 2 bases from J, with 11 bases between. Germline loops: CDR1 PRHDT, CDR2 FYEKMQ (reference sequence). The CDR3 is 14 amino acids. The CDR3 spells CASSEERFTDTQYF. The CDR3 DNA sequence: TGTGCCAGCAGCGAGGAGAGATTCACAGATACGCAGTATTTT.

V and J are TRBV6-1 and TRBJ2-7; D may be TRBD1 (5 bases). Trimming took off 1 base at V and 4 bases at J, with 11 bases between the two ends. Germline values: CDR1 MNHNS, CDR2 SASEGT. This CDR3 comprises 14 residues. CDR3 protein: CASSEGKGLYEQYF. For the CDR3, the DNA is TGTGCCAGCAGTGAAGGGAAGGGGTTATACGAGCAGTACTTC.

V gene TRBV15 combines with J gene TRBJ2-7; 9 bases fit TRBD2. The CDR3 contains 16 residues. V lost 2 bases to trimming and J lost 0 bases; unmatched junction nucleotides: 5. Germline V gene data show CDR1 as LNHNV and CDR2 as YYDKDF (reference sequence). CDR3 sequence (DNA): TGTGCCACCAGCAGACTTGAGCGGGAGGCCTCCTACGAGCAGTACTTC. This gives the protein CATSRLEREASYEQYF.

V usage is TRBV5-4 and J usage is TRBJ1-4, with TRBD1 as a possible D gene (6 bases). The CDR3 covers 17 residues. Looked up from germline, CDR1 is SGHNT and CDR2 is YYREEE (reference sequence). Between the trimmed V and J ends, which lost 0 bases and 0 bases, there was a span of 12 bases. CDR3 in DNA: TGTGCCAGCAGCTTGGGTGGCAGGGGAACAACTAATGAAAAACTGTTTTTT. Protein sequence: CASSLGGRGTTNEKLFF.

The genes are TRBV2 and TRBJ2-7, with 7 bases lining up with TRBD1. Germline CDR1 reads SNHLY; CDR2 reads FYNNEI. With 4 bases clipped from V and 3 bases from J, the junction kept 9 bases outside the gene matches. The CDR3 spans 15 residues. The CDR3 DNA sequence: TGTGCCAGCAGTGGGGGACAGAGTGCAATCTACGAGCAGTACTTC. As protein: CASSGGQSAIYEQYF.